What follows are 5 T cell receptor beta chains derived from one specimen sequenced in a study of blood T cell repertoires in COVID-19. The method was immunoSEQ multiplex PCR; TCRdb's version includes in-frame clones alone and lacks a portion of them. The sample has about 330,000 clones, more than 85% seen once. The sample was PBMCs or T cells enriched from blood (not recorded which). The receptors originated from a woman between 25 and 40 years old who had recovered from COVID-19.

The gene calls are TRBV2 and TRBJ1-5, with D possibly matching TRBD1 (5 bases). The CDR3 runs to 14 residues. In germline, CDR1 is SNHLY, CDR2 FYNNEI. V was pared by 6 bases and J by 0 bases, with 9 bases between. In DNA form, the CDR3 reads TGTGCCAGCAGAGGGGCATTTAGCAATCAGCCCCAGCATTTT. Translated: CASRGAFSNQPQHF.

The chain joins TRBV7-2 to TRBJ1-2; 7 bases agree with TRBD1. After removal of 1 base from V and 6 bases from J, the junction contained 8 bases not matched to a gene. The CDR3 is 15 residues long. Germline V lookup: CDR1 SGHTA, CDR2 FQGNSA. The CDR3 sequence is CASSLGSITGDGYTF. In DNA, the CDR3 is TGTGCCAGCAGCTTAGGTAGTATCACAGGGGATGGCTACACCTTC.

This chain joins TRBV5-4 and TRBJ1-2, with a tentative D call TRBD1 (6 bases). The length of the CDR3 is 15 residues. Trimming stripped 4 bases from V and 3 bases from J, with 16 bases between. The germline V gene encodes CDR1 SGHNT and CDR2 YYREEE (reference sequence). DNA of the CDR3: TGTGCCAGCAGCATCACACAGGGTGGGGACTATGGCTACACCTTC. It encodes CASSITQGGDYGYTF.

The V call is TRBV28, the J call TRBJ1-6, with 7 bases lining up with TRBD1. CDR1 MDHEN and CDR2 SYDVKM come from the germline V gene. CDR3 length: 15 amino acids. J was trimmed by 6 bases and V by 6 bases; bases with no gene match: 8. The CDR3 coding sequence is TGTGCCAGCAGAATCCGGGACAGCCCTAATTCACCCCTCCACTTT. It is translated as CASRIRDSPNSPLHF.

This chain links TRBV27 with TRBJ2-7; no firm D call. The germline CDR1 and CDR2 sequences are MNHEY and SMNVEV (reference sequence). The CDR3 sequence is 13 residues long. V was trimmed by 0 bases and J by 3 bases, leaving 6 bases between them. In DNA form, the CDR3 reads TGTGCCAGCAGTTTATCCCCCCTCTACGAGCAGTACTTC. It translates to CASSLSPLYEQYF.